Included here is one TCR beta chain sequence, with context. Germline V gene data show CDR1 as SGHRS and CDR2 as YFSETQ. The CDR3 contains 13 residues. V dropped 2 bases and J dropped 6; count of bases not matched to a gene: 2. The sample belongs to a study of blood T cell repertoires in COVID-19. Only in-frame clones appear in the TCRdb table, and some are missing; sequencing was by immunoSEQ multiplex PCR. The table has 200,000 to 250,000 clones, approximately 80% seen once. The chain combines TRBV5-1 with TRBJ2-1; 7 bases line up with TRBD1. The specimen was PBMCs or T cells enriched from blood (not recorded which). The origin of this receptor is a man younger than 45 with acute COVID-19. The CDR3 protein is CASSFGQVNEQFF. CDR3 in DNA: TGCGCCAGCAGCTTCGGACAGGTCAATGAGCAGTTCTTC. Drawing the rest from reference TRBV5-1 and TRBJ2-1, the complete variable domain is KAGVTQTPRYLIKTRGQQVTLSCSPISGHRSVSWYQQTPGQGLQFLFEYFSETQRNKGNFPGRFSGRQFSNSRSEMNVSTLELGDSALYLCASSFGQVNEQFFGPGTRLTVL.